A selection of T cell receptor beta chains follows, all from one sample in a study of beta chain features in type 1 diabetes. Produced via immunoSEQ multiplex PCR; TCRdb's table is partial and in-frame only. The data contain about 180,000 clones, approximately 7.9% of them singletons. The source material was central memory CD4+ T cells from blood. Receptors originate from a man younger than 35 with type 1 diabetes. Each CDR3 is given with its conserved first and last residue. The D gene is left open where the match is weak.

CALRYSGQGGSPLHF	TRBD1	TRBV7-2	TRBJ1-6
CASSPRQGSTGELFF	TRBD1	TRBV18	TRBJ2-2
CASSFRDTQETQYF	.	TRBV28	TRBJ2-5
CASRKSQGYTF	.	TRBV28	TRBJ1-2
CASSSGQGEETQYF	TRBD1	TRBV5-1	TRBJ2-5
CASSSQGARGYTF	TRBD1	TRBV7-9	TRBJ1-2
CASSAQGGAYGYTF	.	TRBV9	TRBJ1-2
CASSQDSRPNEQFF	.	TRBV4-1	TRBJ2-1
CASSPYRGRETQYF	TRBD1	TRBV11-2	TRBJ2-5
CASRQGRTGNTIYF	TRBD1	TRBV7-8	TRBJ1-3
CATSRAPGQMTSGRSYEQYF	TRBD2	TRBV15	TRBJ2-7
CASSPGLGGYF	.	TRBV2	TRBJ2-3
CASSPGRAGLAGEQYF	TRBD2	TRBV7-2	TRBJ2-7
CASSVIGGPNEQYF	.	TRBV28	TRBJ2-7
CASRVGQDRYTF	TRBD1	TRBV2	TRBJ1-2
CASRGRSDRSNYGYTF	TRBD1	TRBV9	TRBJ1-2
CASRKGTSGNNEQFF	TRBD2	TRBV6-4	TRBJ2-1
CASSRLTKGEPYGYTF	.	TRBV4-1	TRBJ1-2
CAISESIIVYTQYF	.	TRBV6-5	TRBJ2-3
CASRNGLAGAEQFF	TRBD2	TRBV27	TRBJ2-1
CASSQDRTAYGYTF	.	TRBV4-1	TRBJ1-2
CASSFDSNYGYTF	.	TRBV7-2	TRBJ1-2
CASSLYGGDTEAFF	.	TRBV11-2	TRBJ1-1
CASSLEIAETEAFF	.	TRBV7-2	TRBJ1-1
CASRVAGGFGDEQFF	TRBD2	TRBV25-1	TRBJ2-1
CAIRTSTTTDTQYF	TRBD2	TRBV10-3	TRBJ2-3
CASSWARGRTTEAFF	TRBD1	TRBV11-2	TRBJ1-1
CSVSETSTDTQYF	.	TRBV29-1	TRBJ2-3
CASSSYTDTQYF	.	TRBV7-2	TRBJ2-3
CASSPQGQYGYTF	.	TRBV18	TRBJ1-2
CASSHYRGFNEQFF	TRBD1	TRBV4-3	TRBJ2-1
CASSQDNLAGGSDEQFF	TRBD2	TRBV4-3	TRBJ2-1
CASRAGPYGYTF	.	TRBV5-1	TRBJ1-2
CASSLVQTQETQYF	.	TRBV5-6	TRBJ2-5
CASSLVQGNYGYTF	.	TRBV5-6	TRBJ1-2
CAISGYKGATNTEAFF	TRBD1	TRBV10-3	TRBJ1-1
CASSLPADTQYF	.	TRBV6-6	TRBJ2-3
CASSLRVSYNEQFF	.	TRBV11-2	TRBJ2-1
CASSEGQPHTEAFF	TRBD1	TRBV5-1	TRBJ1-1
CASSPDSYNEQFF	.	TRBV7-7	TRBJ2-1